The 30 T cell receptor beta chains given below trace back to one sample, sequenced in a study of cytomegalovirus exposure and HLA in healthy donors (dated by TCRdb to 2016 to 2017). Library creation used the immunoSEQ multiplex PCR assay. The multiplex PCR relied on a mix of 60 forward primers for TCR Vbeta segments and 13 reverse primers for TCR Jbeta segments. TCRdb stores this immuneACCESS table with in-frame sequences only. Part of the clones is absent; in the studies checked, under half of the shortfall reflects unresolved V genes, and no reason is known for the rest. In this sample the table shows about 75,000 clones, about four fifths of which occur a single time. The ten largest clones capture 1.9% of the sample. The sample comprised PBMCs. The receptor source for this set is a man aged 18 to 29 in good health and CMV-seronegative.

This sequence joins TRBV19 and TRBJ2-7, with D perhaps matching TRBD2 (5 bases). The germline V gene has CDR1 LNHDA and CDR2 SQIVND (reference sequence). The germline V and J ends were trimmed by 3 bases and 3 bases, with 15 bases remaining between them. This CDR3 is built from 15 residues. CDR3 DNA sequence: TGTGCCAGTAGTATCCAAGGACTCACCGGCTACGAGCAGTACTTC. Protein product: CASSIQGLTGYEQYF.

The chain is built from TRBV25-1 and TRBJ1-4, with D possibly matching TRBD1 (5 bases). Germline V gives CDR1 MGHDK, CDR2 SYGVNS. The CDR3 totals 14 residues. The V and J ends lost 3 bases and 8 bases respectively, with 13 bases between them. CDR3: CASSDPGFGEKLFF. Written as DNA, the CDR3 is TGTGCCAGCAGTGATCCAGGGTTTGGGGAAAAACTGTTTTTT.

V gene TRBV7-3 combines with J gene TRBJ2-6; maybe TRBD1 (5 bases). CDR1 and CDR2 from the germline V gene are SGHTA and FQGTGA. The CDR3 runs 20 residues. Deletions cut 3 bases from V and 3 bases from J, with 24 bases between. The CDR3 region is CASSLYPPRLQGDGANVLTF. The CDR3 nucleotides are TGTGCCAGCAGCTTGTACCCCCCCAGGCTGCAGGGCGATGGGGCCAACGTCCTGACTTTC.

This chain joins TRBV27 and TRBJ2-7, with D perhaps TRBD1 (6 bases). The germline V gene encodes CDR1 MNHEY and CDR2 SMNVEV (reference sequence). The CDR3 totals 14 residues. V dropped 6 bases and J dropped 3 bases, with 15 bases sitting between them. CDR3 residues: CASSEGQNYYEQYF. CDR3 DNA sequence: TGTGCCAGCAGCGAAGGACAGAATTACTACGAGCAGTACTTC.

J is TRBJ2-7 and V is TRBV9, with D perhaps matching TRBD1 (6 bases). CDR3 length: 15 residues. V gave up 0 bases and J gave up 3 bases, with 13 bases separating them. Germline V gene lookup returns CDR1 SGDLS and CDR2 YYNGEE. The CDR3 spells CASSVAGTSDYEQYF. The CDR3 coding sequence is TGTGCCAGCAGCGTAGCCGGGACATCAGACTACGAGCAGTACTTC.

The chain couples TRBV28 to TRBJ2-5; D is uncertain. Between the trimmed V and J ends, which lost 3 bases and 1 base, there was a span of 15 bases. Germline V gene sequence: CDR1 MDHEN, CDR2 SYDVKM. This CDR3 has 16 amino acids. CDR3 sequence reads: CASSFLRQRVQETQYF. The CDR3 nucleotides are TGTGCCAGCAGTTTCCTCAGGCAGAGAGTCCAAGAGACCCAGTACTTC.

The DNA of the CDR3 is TGTGCCTGGAATCCCCCTGACAGGTTGAACACTGAAGCTTTCTTT. Amino acid sequence: CAWNPPDRLNTEAFF. The rearrangement joins TRBV30 to TRBJ1-1, with D possibly being TRBD1 (6 bases). Per germline, CDR1 GTSNPN and CDR2 SVGIG (reference sequence). The V and J ends lost 4 bases and 0 bases respectively, with 15 bases between them. The CDR3 loop spans 15 amino acids. Based on the CDR3 plus reference TRBV30 and TRBJ1-1, the full variable domain is SQTIHQWPATLVQPVGSPLSLECTVEGTSNPNLYWYRQAAGRGLQLLFYSVGIGQISSEVPQNLSASRPQDRQFILSSKKLLLSDSGFYLCAWNPPDRLNTEAFFGQGTRLTVV.

The CDR3 bases are TGTGCCAGCAGGCCACGCCAGGGGGGCTCCTATAATTCACCCCTCCACTTT. Encoded protein: CASRPRQGGSYNSPLHF. This chain uses TRBV28 with TRBJ1-6; 7 bases are shared with TRBD1. The CDR3 has 17 residues. The germline gives CDR1 MDHEN, CDR2 SYDVKM. Losses at the gene ends were 6 bases for V and 0 bases for J; bases not matched to a gene: 8.

V gene TRBV5-6 combines with J gene TRBJ2-4, with 8 bases aligning to TRBD1. The CDR3 spans 15 residues. Germline V gene lookup returns CDR1 SGHDT and CDR2 YYEEEE. The ends lost 0 bases at V and 2 bases at J; junction bases unmatched: 1. The CDR3 region has the DNA TGTGCCAGCAGCTTGGGACAGGGGCCCAAAAACATTCAGTACTTC. It specifies CASSLGQGPKNIQYF.

The chain links TRBV7-2 to TRBJ1-4; D might be TRBD1 (5 bases). This CDR3 is built from 18 residues. Trimming pared 6 bases from V and 0 bases from J, leaving 20 bases between. Germline CDR1 and CDR2: SGHTA and FQGNSA. CDR3 DNA sequence: TGTGCCAGCAGTACGACAGTTAGAGACGTTGCAACTAATGAAAAACTGTTTTTT. The encoded protein is CASSTTVRDVATNEKLFF.

The CDR3 sequence is CASSFVRAGETQYF. In DNA form, the CDR3 reads TGTGCCAGCAGTTTTGTCAGGGCAGGAGAGACCCAGTACTTC. V usage is TRBV27 and J usage is TRBJ2-5; maybe TRBD1 (5 bases). Between the trimmed V and J ends, which lost 3 bases and 4 bases, there was a span of 12 bases. Germline V gives CDR1 MNHEY, CDR2 SMNVEV (reference sequence). This CDR3 spans 14 amino acids.

V gene TRBV18 combines with J gene TRBJ2-1, with 10 bases identical to TRBD1. The CDR3 consists of 17 residues. CDR1 and CDR2 (germline): KGHSH, LQKENI. Unmatched junction bases numbered 6, after V lost 2 bases and J lost 2 bases. CDR3 sequence: CASSPDTGTGAYNEQFF. The CDR3 nucleotides are TGTGCCAGCTCACCAGATACCGGGACAGGGGCCTACAATGAGCAGTTCTTC.

The genes are TRBV28 and TRBJ2-3, with 9 bases lining up with TRBD2. This CDR3 is built from 15 residues. Germline trimming cut 8 bases from V and 4 bases from J; bases unmatched to any gene: 10. Germline CDR1 is MDHEN and CDR2 is SYDVKM. The CDR3 region has the DNA TGTGCCAGCCAGGAGGGGACTAGCAATGCAGATACGCAGTATTTT. Protein product: CASQEGTSNADTQYF.

The rearrangement links TRBV6-1 to TRBJ1-4, with 8 positions matching TRBD1. Germline values: CDR1 MNHNS, CDR2 SASEGT. V lost 4 bases and J lost 0; bases outside the gene matches: 4. The CDR3 contains 16 residues. CDR3 in DNA: TGTGCCAGCAGTGCGGACAGGGTTGCAACTAATGAAAAACTGTTTTTT. Translated, it gives CASSADRVATNEKLFF.

This rearrangement joins TRBV9 to TRBJ2-7; D possibly corresponds to TRBD2 (5 bases). The CDR3 is 14 residues long. V gave up 0 bases and J gave up 3 bases, with 10 bases separating them. Germline CDR1 and CDR2: SGDLS and YYNGEE. In nucleotides, the CDR3 is TGTGCCAGCAGCGTAGGGACTGGAATCTACGAGCAGTACTTC. Protein product: CASSVGTGIYEQYF.

The chain employs TRBV7-3 and TRBJ2-7, with D possibly matching TRBD1 (5 bases). The germline V gene has CDR1 SGHTA and CDR2 FQGTGA. This CDR3 is built from 17 residues. Deletions cut 2 bases from V and 0 bases from J, with 17 bases between. The CDR3 DNA follows: TGTGCCAGCAGCTTATTCGGTCCAGGGAATCCCTCCTACGAGCAGTACTTC. Its translation is CASSLFGPGNPSYEQYF.

In its sample, this clone was seen once. The chain joins TRBV6-5 to TRBJ2-7; TRBD1 is a possible D gene (6 bases). The CDR3 contains 13 residues. Germline V gene lookup returns CDR1 MNHEY and CDR2 SVGAGI. The V end lost 7 bases, the J end lost 3 bases, and 13 bases lay between the germline ends. CDR3 protein: CASTGDMGYEQYF. CDR3 in DNA: TGTGCCAGCACCGGGGACATGGGCTACGAGCAGTACTTC.

V gene TRBV28 combines with J gene TRBJ2-3; 8 bases are shared with TRBD2. CDR1 is MDHEN, CDR2 SYDVKM, per germline. The CDR3 contains 20 residues. The J segment lost 5 bases and the V segment lost 1 base, leaving 20 bases of the junction unmatched. The CDR3 spells CASSLYPPLTSGAGEDTQYF. The CDR3 DNA reads as TGTGCCAGCAGTTTATACCCCCCCCTCACTAGCGGAGCTGGGGAAGATACGCAGTATTTT. Combining the CDR3 with reference TRBV28 and TRBJ2-3 gives the whole variable domain DVKVTQSSRYLVKRTGEKVFLECVQDMDHENMFWYRQDPGLGLRLIYFSYDVKMKEKGDIPEGYSVSREKKERFSLILESASTNQTSMYLCASSLYPPLTSGAGEDTQYFGPGTRLTVL.

In regard to this clone: Other DNA sequences in the same sample also yield this CDR3. The V call is TRBV7-3, the J call TRBJ1-1; D unclear. CDR3 length: 13 amino acids. V was pared by 4 bases and J by 1 base, with 7 bases between. Germline loops: CDR1 SGHTA, CDR2 FQGTGA. The CDR3 sequence: CASSSTGNTEAFF. The CDR3 DNA reads as TGTGCCAGCAGCTCGACGGGGAACACTGAAGCTTTCTTT.

The V call is TRBV27, the J call TRBJ2-1; 10 bases agree with TRBD2. This CDR3 has 14 residues. V gave up 3 bases and J gave up 8 bases; unmatched junction bases: 4. CDR1 and CDR2 from the germline V gene are MNHEY and SMNVEV (reference sequence). The CDR3 nucleotides are TGTGCCAGCAGTTTCCAGCTAGCGGGAGATGAGCAGTTCTTC. It specifies CASSFQLAGDEQFF.

This chain joins TRBV7-9 and TRBJ2-7; 8 nucleotides align to TRBD2. The CDR3 runs to 13 residues. After removal of 8 bases from V and 5 bases from J, the junction contained 8 bases not matched to a gene. CDR1 and CDR2 from the germline V gene are SEHNR and FQNEAQ (reference sequence). CDR3 sequence (DNA): TGTGCCAGCGGTAGCGGGATTCACCACGAGCAGTACTTC. It specifies CASGSGIHHEQYF. The full variable domain, its missing parts supplied by reference TRBV7-9 and TRBJ2-7, is DTGVSQNPRHKITKRGQNVTFRCDPISEHNRLYWYRQTLGQGPEFLTYFQNEAQLEKSRLLSDRFSAERPKGSFSTLEIQRTEQGDSAMYLCASGSGIHHEQYFGPGTRLTVT.

V gene TRBV7-9 combines with J gene TRBJ1-1, with D perhaps matching TRBD1 (6 bases). Trimming stripped 6 bases from V and 4 bases from J, with 12 bases between. Germline V gives CDR1 SEHNR, CDR2 FQNEAQ (reference sequence). This CDR3 spans 13 amino acids. The CDR3 bases are TGTGCCAGCAGTCAAAGAGGGGGCACTGAAGCTTTCTTT. It codes for CASSQRGGTEAFF.

The rearrangement joins TRBV30 to TRBJ1-6; TRBD1 agrees at 9 bases. Germline V gives CDR1 GTSNPN, CDR2 SVGIG (reference sequence). The V gene end was trimmed by 3 bases and the J gene end by 10 bases; junction bases not matched to a gene: 7. This CDR3 spans 14 amino acids. This CDR3 reads CAWSATGGYSPLHF. CDR3 nucleotide sequence: TGTGCCTGGAGCGCGACAGGGGGGTACTCACCCCTCCACTTT.

The chain links TRBV28 to TRBJ1-2; 12 bases agree with TRBD1. Germline CDR1 and CDR2: MDHEN and SYDVKM. V was clipped by 6 bases and J by 5 bases; unmatched bases: 10. The CDR3 covers 16 residues. For the CDR3, the DNA is TGTGCCAGCAGCAGGGGGGACAGGGGGCGCGGGTATGGCTACACCTTC. Protein sequence: CASSRGDRGRGYGYTF.

This chain uses TRBV11-2 with TRBJ2-7, with 7 bases matching TRBD1. Per germline, CDR1 SGHAT and CDR2 FQNNGV. With V trimmed by 5 bases and J by 1 base, 5 bases remained unmatched. The CDR3 covers 14 residues. The CDR3 here is CASSSLRGSYEQYF. DNA of the CDR3: TGTGCCAGCAGCAGCCTCAGGGGGTCCTACGAGCAGTACTTC.

The gene calls are TRBV2 and TRBJ2-7; no firm D call. Germline V gene sequence: CDR1 SNHLY, CDR2 FYNNEI. There are 17 residues in the CDR3. V was pared by 1 base and J by 0 bases, with 16 bases between. In DNA form, the CDR3 reads TGTGCCAGCAGTGAAGGCAATTGGCGGATTAGCTCCTACGAGCAGTACTTC. Translated: CASSEGNWRISSYEQYF. Combining the CDR3 with reference TRBV2 and TRBJ2-7 gives the whole variable domain EPEVTQTPSHQVTQMGQEVILRCVPISNHLYFYWYRQILGQKVEFLVSFYNNEISEKSEIFDDQFSVERPDGSNFTLKIRSTKLEDSAMYFCASSEGNWRISSYEQYFGPGTRLTVT.

V gene TRBV30 combines with J gene TRBJ1-5; D might be TRBD1 (6 bases). This CDR3 region has 13 residues. CDR1 is GTSNPN, CDR2 SVGIG, per germline (reference sequence). CDR3 region: CDSSTGHNQPQHF. The CDR3 DNA follows: TGTGACTCGTCGACAGGCCACAATCAGCCCCAGCATTTT.

The chain has TRBV9 and TRBJ2-1; possibly TRBD2 for D (5 bases). Trimming took off 2 bases at V and 3 bases at J, with 9 bases between the two ends. The CDR3 is 14 amino acids. The germline CDR1 and CDR2 sequences are SGDLS and YYNGEE. The CDR3 is CASSVEGNYNEQFF. The CDR3 DNA reads TGTGCCAGCAGCGTTGAGGGAAACTACAATGAGCAGTTCTTC.

This clone appeared a few times. Its ends do not fully match the called genes, so a read error is possible. The genes are TRBV5-4 and TRBJ2-2; 7 bases agree with TRBD1. This CDR3 is built from 17 residues. Germline V gene lookup returns CDR1 SGHNT and CDR2 YYREEE (reference sequence). As DNA, the CDR3 is TGTGTCAGCAGCTTGCCCCGACAGGGCGGTGGCACCGGGGAGCTGTTTTTT. Protein sequence: CVSSLPRQGGGTGELFF.

V usage is TRBV27 and J usage is TRBJ2-6, with 7 bases fitting TRBD1. The length of the CDR3 is 17 residues. The V and J ends lost 0 bases and 4 bases, in that order; junction bases with no gene match: 6. CDR1 and CDR2 (germline): MNHEY, SMNVEV (reference sequence). Written as DNA, the CDR3 is TGTGCCAGCAGTTTATCGATGGGGGACAGCGGGGCCAACGTCCTGACTTTC. It yields the protein CASSLSMGDSGANVLTF.